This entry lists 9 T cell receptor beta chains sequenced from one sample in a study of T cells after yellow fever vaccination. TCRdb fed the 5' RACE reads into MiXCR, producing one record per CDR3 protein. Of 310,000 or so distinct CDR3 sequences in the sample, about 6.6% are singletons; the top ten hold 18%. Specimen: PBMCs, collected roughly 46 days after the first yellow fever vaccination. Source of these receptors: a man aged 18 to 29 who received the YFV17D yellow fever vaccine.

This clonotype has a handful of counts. The CDR3 here is CASSQSSGGGSEAFF. Written as DNA, the CDR3 is TGCGCCAGCAGCCAATCATCGGGGGGTGGCTCTGAAGCTTTCTTT. The genes are TRBV4-3 and TRBJ1-1, with D tentatively TRBD1 (5 bases). Trimming shortened V by 2 bases and J by 6 bases, and 16 bases separated the two germline ends. The CDR3 extends over 15 amino acids. The germline V gene has CDR1 LGHNA and CDR2 YSLEER.

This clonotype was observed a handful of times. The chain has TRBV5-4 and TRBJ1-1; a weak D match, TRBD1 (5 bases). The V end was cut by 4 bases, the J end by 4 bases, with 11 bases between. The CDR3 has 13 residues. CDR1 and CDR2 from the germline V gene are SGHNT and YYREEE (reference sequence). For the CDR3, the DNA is TGTGCCAGCAGCGCTTGGGGGGGCACTGAAGCTTTCTTT. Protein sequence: CASSAWGGTEAFF.

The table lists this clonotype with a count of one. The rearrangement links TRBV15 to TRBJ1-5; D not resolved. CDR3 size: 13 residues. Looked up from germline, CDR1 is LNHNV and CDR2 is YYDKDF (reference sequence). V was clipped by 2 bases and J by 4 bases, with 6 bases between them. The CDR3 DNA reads TGTGCCACCAGCAGAACAGATAATCAGCCCCAGCATTTT. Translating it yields CATSRTDNQPQHF.

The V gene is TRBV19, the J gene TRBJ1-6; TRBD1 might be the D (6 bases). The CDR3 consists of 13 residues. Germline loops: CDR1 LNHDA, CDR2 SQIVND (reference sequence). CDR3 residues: CAAQGLGNSPLHF. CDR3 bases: TGTGCGGCACAGGGTTTGGGTAATTCACCCCTCCACTTT.

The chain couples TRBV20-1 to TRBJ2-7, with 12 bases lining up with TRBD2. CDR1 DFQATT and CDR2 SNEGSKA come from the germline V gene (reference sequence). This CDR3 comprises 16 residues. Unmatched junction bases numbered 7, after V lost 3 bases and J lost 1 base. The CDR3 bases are TGCAGTGCTAGGTTCCTAGCGGGGGGGCGTTCCTACGAGCAGTACGTC. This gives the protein CSARFLAGGRSYEQYV.

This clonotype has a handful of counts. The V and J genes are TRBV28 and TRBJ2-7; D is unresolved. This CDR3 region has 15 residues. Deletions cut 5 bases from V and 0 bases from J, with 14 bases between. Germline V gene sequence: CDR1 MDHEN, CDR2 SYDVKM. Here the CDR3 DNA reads TGTGCCAGCAGTATCGGCAGGTCGAGCTCCTACGAGCAGTACGTC. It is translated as CASSIGRSSSYEQYV.

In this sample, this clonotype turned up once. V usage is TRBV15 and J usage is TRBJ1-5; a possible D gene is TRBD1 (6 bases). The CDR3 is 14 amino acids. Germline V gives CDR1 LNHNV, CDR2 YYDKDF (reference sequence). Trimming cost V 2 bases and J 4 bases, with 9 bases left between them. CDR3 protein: CATSRRGVNQPQHF. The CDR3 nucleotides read TGTGCCACCAGCAGAAGGGGGGTGAATCAGCCCCAGCATTTT.

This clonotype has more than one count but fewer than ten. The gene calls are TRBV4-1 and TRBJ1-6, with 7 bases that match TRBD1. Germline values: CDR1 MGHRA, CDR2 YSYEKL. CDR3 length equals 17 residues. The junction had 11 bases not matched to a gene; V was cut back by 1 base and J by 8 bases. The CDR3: CASSQVGQAARDSPLHF. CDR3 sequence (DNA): TGCGCCAGCAGCCAAGTCGGACAGGCTGCTCGGGATTCACCCCTCCACTTT.

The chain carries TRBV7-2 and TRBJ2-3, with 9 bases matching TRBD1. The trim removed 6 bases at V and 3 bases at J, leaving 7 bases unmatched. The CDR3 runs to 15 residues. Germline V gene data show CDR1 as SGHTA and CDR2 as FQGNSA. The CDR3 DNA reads TGTGCCAGCAGTAAGACGACAGGGGGTACAGATACGCAGTATTTT. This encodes CASSKTTGGTDTQYF.